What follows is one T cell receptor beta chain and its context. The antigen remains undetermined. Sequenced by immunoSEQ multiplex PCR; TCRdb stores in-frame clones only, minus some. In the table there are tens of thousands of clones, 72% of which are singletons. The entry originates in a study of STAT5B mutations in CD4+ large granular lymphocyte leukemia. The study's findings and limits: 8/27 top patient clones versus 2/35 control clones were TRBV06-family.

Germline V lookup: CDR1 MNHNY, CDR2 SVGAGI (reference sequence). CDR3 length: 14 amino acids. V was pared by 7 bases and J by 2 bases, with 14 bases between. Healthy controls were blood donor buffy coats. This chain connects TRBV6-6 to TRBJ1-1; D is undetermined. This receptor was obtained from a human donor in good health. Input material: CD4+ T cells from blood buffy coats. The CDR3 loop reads CASIPSGENTEAFF. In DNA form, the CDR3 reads TGTGCCAGCATTCCCTCTGGGGAAAACACTGAAGCTTTCTTT.